The present entry profiles one T cell receptor beta chain with its context. The antigen remains undetermined. The TCR beta library used iRepertoire HTBI primers with Arm-PCR amplification of CDR3. TCRdb re-derived calls from the multiplex PCR reads in MiXCR, one entry per CDR3 protein. Seen here are approximately 400,000 distinct CDR3 sequences, less than 30% observed once, and the top ten hold about 29%. The data stem from a study of regulatory T cells in long-lasting Graves disease. Overall study results and limits: The number of shared public clonotypes was higher in persistent patients (roughly 3,000) than new patients (about 910). Persistent cases favored TRBV28, TRBJ1-2 and TRBJ2-5. TCR diversity was lower in persistent Graves' patients (versus newly diagnosed ones).

The V end lost 4 bases, the J end lost 0 bases, and 9 bases lay between the germline ends. In germline, CDR1 is SEHNR, CDR2 FQNEAQ (reference sequence). The CDR3 is made up of 15 amino acids. Time point denoted: persistent/refractory GD, antithyroid drugs over 5 years with positive TRAb. Researchers made the TCR library from RNA that was extracted from PBMCs. All patients originated from an endocrinology department located in Xi'an, China. The chain employs TRBV7-9 and TRBJ1-4; D is uncertain. This TCR was recovered from a woman in her 40s with Graves disease. Sequencing used peripheral blood mononuclear cells (PBMCs), obtained when the disease was refractory, from a patient treated with antithyroid drugs. The chain's CDR3 is CASSSNQATNEKLFF. The CDR3 DNA reads TGTGCCAGCAGCTCGAACCAAGCAACTAATGAAAAACTGTTTTTT.